Listed below are T cell receptor beta chains from one sample, sequenced in a study of blood T cell repertoires in COVID-19. Repertoires were generated with immunoSEQ multiplex PCR, while TCRdb's copy carries only in-frame clones and drops some. The sample shows roughly 30,000 clones, about 65% of them seen only once. The specimen was peripheral blood. Every receptor here comes from a human donor in a cohort sampled during active COVID-19. Each CDR3 is given with its conserved first and last residue.

>TRBV7-8|TRBJ1-6
CASSLVRQVFDSPLHF
>TRBV10-3|TRBJ2-1
CAISESTSGRRDEQFF
>TRBV5-5|TRBJ2-5
CASSAPGTAKETQYF
>TRBV28|TRBJ1-5
CASSLSGGSQHF
>TRBV9|TRBJ1-5
CASSVGQGGNQPQHF
>TRBV2|TRBJ1-5
CARGLGSNQPQHF
>TRBV7-9|TRBJ1-2
CASSSLLDRQVSNGYTF
>TRBV9|TRBJ2-7
CASSVGGGLTYEQYF
>TRBV9|TRBJ1-4
CASSVSGTGGLEKLFF
>TRBV9|TRBJ2-5
CASSRSRGEWETQYF
>TRBV11-3|TRBJ2-5
CASSLGGQPQETQYF
>TRBV6-2/TRBV6-3|TRBJ2-5
CASSWRGRGQETQYF
>TRBV9|TRBJ1-6
CASSVVGGSLHF